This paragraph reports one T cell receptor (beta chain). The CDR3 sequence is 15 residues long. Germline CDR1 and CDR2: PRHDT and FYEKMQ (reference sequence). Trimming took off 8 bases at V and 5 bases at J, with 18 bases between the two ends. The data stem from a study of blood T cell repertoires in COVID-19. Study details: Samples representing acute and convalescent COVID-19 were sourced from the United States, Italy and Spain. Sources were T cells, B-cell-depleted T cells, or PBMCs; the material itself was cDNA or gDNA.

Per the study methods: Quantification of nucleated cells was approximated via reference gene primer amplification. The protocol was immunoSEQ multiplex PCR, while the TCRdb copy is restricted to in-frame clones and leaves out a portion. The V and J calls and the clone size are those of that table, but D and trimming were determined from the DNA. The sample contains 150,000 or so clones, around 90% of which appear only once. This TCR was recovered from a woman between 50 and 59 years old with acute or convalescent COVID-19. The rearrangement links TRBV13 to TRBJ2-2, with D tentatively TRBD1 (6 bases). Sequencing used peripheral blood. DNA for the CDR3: TGTGCCAGCGATTCCCCAGGACAGAATACCGGGGAGCTGTTTTTT. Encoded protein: CASDSPGQNTGELFF.